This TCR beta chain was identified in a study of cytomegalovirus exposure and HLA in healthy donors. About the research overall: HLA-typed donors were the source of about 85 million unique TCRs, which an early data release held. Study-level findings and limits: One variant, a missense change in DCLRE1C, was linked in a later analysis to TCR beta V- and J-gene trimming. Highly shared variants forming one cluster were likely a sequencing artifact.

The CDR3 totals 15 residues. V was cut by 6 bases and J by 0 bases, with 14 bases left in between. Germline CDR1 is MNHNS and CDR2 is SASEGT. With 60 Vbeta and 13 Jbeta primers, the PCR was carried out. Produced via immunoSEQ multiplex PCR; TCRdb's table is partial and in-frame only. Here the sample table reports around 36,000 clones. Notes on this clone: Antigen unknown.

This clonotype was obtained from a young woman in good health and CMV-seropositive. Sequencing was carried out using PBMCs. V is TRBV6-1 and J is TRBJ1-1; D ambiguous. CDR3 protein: CASSVREGMNTEAFF. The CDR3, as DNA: TGTGCCAGCAGCGTTAGGGAGGGCATGAACACTGAAGCTTTCTTT.